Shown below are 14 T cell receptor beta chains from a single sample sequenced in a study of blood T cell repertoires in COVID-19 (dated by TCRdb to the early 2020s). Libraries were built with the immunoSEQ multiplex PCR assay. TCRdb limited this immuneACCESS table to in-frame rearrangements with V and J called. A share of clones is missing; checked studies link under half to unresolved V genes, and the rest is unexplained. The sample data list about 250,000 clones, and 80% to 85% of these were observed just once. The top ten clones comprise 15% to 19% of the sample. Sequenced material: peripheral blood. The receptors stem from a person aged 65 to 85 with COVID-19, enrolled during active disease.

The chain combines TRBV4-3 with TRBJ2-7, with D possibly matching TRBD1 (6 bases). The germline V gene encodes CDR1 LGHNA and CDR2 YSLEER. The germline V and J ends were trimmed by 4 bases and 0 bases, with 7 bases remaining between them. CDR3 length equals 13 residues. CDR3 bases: TGCGCCAGCAGCCGGGACATCTCCTACGAGCAGTACTTC. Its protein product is CASSRDISYEQYF.

CDR3 in amino acids: CASSYSFVSVPRDTHNSPLHF. The CDR3, as DNA: TGTGCCAGCAGTTACTCGTTCGTGTCGGTTCCACGGGACACCCATAATTCACCCCTCCACTTT. The V gene is TRBV6-2 or TRBV6-3, the J gene TRBJ1-6; a possible D gene is TRBD1 (6 bases). Germline values: CDR1 MNHEY, CDR2 SVGEGT. This CDR3 has 21 amino acids. V lost 0 bases, J lost 5 bases, and 26 bases lay in between.

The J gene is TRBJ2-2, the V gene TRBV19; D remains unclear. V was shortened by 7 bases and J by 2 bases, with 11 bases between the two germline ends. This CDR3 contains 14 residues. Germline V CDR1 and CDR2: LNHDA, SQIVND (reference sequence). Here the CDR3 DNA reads TGTGCCAGTATGGTACACAGCAACACCGGGGAGCTGTTTTTT. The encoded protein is CASMVHSNTGELFF.

CDR3 DNA: TGTGCCAGTAGCAGACAGGTCGGGTATGGCTACACCTTC. This gives the protein CASSRQVGYGYTF. The V gene is TRBV7-9, the J gene TRBJ1-2; possible D gene TRBD1, 6 bases. Trimming shortened V by 9 bases and J by 5 bases, and 16 bases separated the two germline ends. Germline CDR1 is SEHNR and CDR2 is FQNEAQ (reference sequence). The CDR3 totals 13 residues.

Written as DNA, the CDR3 is TGTGCCAGCAGCTTAGGTACAGAGCCCGCTGGAAACACCATATATTTT. Translating gives CASSLGTEPAGNTIYF. V and J are TRBV7-8 and TRBJ1-3; D ambiguous. V was cut by 1 base and J by 2 bases, with 12 bases left in between. The germline CDR1 and CDR2 sequences are SGHVS and FQNEAQ. This CDR3 region has 16 residues.

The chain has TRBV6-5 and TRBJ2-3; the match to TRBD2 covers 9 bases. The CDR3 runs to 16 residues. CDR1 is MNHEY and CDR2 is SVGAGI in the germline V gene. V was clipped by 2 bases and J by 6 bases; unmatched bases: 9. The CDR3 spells CASSYAFAGGKDTQYF. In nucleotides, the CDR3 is TGTGCCAGCAGTTACGCCTTCGCGGGGGGGAAGGATACGCAGTATTTT.

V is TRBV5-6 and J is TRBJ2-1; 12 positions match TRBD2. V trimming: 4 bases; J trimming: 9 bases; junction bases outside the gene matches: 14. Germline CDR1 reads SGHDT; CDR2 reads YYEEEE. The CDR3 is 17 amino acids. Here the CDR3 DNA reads TGTGCCAGCAGCCCAAAATTTACTAGCGGGGGGCCTGGTGAGCAGTTCTTC. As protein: CASSPKFTSGGPGEQFF.

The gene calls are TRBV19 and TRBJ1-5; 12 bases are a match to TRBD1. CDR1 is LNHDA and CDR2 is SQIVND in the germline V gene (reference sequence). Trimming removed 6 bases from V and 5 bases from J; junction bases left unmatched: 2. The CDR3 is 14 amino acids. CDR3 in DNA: TGTGCCAGTAGGGGACAGGGGGCGTATCAGCCCCAGCATTTT. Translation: CASRGQGAYQPQHF.

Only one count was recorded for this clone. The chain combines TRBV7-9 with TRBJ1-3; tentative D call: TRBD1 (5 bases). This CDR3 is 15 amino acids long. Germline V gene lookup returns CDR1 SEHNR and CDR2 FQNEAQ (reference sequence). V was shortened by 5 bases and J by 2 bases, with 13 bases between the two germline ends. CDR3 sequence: CASSISQATGNTIYF. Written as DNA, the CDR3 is TGTGCCAGCAGCATTTCACAGGCCACTGGAAACACCATATATTTT.

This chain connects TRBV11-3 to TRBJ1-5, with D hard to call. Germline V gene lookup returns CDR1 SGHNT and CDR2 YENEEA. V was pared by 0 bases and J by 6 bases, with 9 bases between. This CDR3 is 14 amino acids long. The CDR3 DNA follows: TGTGCCAGCAGCTTAGATGTGGGCAGTCAGCCCCAGCATTTT. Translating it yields CASSLDVGSQPQHF.

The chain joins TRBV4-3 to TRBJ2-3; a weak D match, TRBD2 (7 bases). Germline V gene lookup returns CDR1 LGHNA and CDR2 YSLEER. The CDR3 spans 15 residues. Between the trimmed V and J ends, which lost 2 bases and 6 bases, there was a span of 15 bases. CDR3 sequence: CASSQSRGAADTQYF. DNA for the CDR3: TGCGCCAGCAGCCAATCCCGGGGGGCGGCGGATACGCAGTATTTT.

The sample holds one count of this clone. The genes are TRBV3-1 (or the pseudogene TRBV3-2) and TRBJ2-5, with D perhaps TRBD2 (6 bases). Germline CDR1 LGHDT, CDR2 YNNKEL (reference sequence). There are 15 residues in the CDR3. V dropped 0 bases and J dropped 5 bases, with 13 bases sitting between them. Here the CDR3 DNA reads TGTGCCAGCAGCCAAGACCCGGGGAGGAAGGAGACCCAGTACTTC. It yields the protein CASSQDPGRKETQYF.

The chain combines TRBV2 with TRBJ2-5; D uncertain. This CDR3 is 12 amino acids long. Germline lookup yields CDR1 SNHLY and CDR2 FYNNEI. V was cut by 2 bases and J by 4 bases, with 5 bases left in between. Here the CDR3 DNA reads TGTGCCAGCAGTGAATCAGGAGAGACCCAGTACTTC. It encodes CASSESGETQYF.

The CDR3 DNA reads TGTGCCAGCAGCTTAACCCACAGGGGGAGCGACACCGGGGAGCTGTTTTTT. Protein: CASSLTHRGSDTGELFF. The V and J genes are TRBV7-6 and TRBJ2-2; TRBD1 agrees at 8 bases. There are 17 residues in the CDR3. Germline values: CDR1 SGHVS, CDR2 FNYEAQ. Trimming removed 2 bases from V and 3 bases from J; junction bases left unmatched: 8.